This TCR beta chain was documented in a study of cytomegalovirus exposure and HLA in healthy donors. Looking at the study overall: A data release that came early held roughly 85 million unique TCRs from HLA-typed donors.

General study findings and limits: In an earlier analysis, in some 500 donors, most V segments appeared productive either ~90% or ~30% of the time. Presence/absence results assume similar sequencing depth per donor, which may not hold. Versus the roughly 640-donor mean, an Asian-associated ancestry cluster reportedly showed fewer N-insertions in a later analysis.

About this clone: Antigen specificity is unknown.

The PCR used 60 Vbeta and 13 Jbeta primers. Generated by immunoSEQ multiplex PCR, the TCRdb table keeps only in-frame clones and is missing some. Here the sample table reports approximately 100,000 clones. This CDR3 spans 13 amino acids. V was trimmed by 3 bases and J by 4 bases, leaving 9 bases between them. The V gene's germline CDR1 is KGHSH and CDR2 LQKENI. The clonotype comes from a middle-aged man in good health and CMV-seronegative. This chain connects TRBV18 to TRBJ1-2, with D possibly being TRBD1 (6 bases). Sequenced material: PBMCs. The CDR3 protein is CASSPEGGYGYTF. Here the CDR3 DNA reads TGTGCCAGCTCACCCGAAGGGGGCTATGGCTACACCTTC.